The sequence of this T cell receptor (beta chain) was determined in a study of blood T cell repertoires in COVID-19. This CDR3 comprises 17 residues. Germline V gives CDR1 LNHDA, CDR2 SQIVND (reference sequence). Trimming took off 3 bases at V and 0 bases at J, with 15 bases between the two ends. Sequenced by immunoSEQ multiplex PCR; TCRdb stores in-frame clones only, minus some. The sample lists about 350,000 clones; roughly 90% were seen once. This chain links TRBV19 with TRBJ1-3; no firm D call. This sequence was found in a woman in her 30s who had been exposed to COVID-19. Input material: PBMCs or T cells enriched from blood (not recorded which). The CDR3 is CASSISGFILSGNTIYF. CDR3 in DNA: TGTGCCAGTAGTATTTCAGGATTTATTCTCTCTGGAAACACCATATATTTT.